Detailed here is one TCR beta chain. These data come from a study of shared clonotypes between healthy human individuals. Trimming removed 2 bases from V and 0 bases from J, with 14 bases in between. The CDR3 extends over 16 amino acids. The V gene's germline CDR1 is SGHRS and CDR2 YFSETQ. TCRdb's copy holds only in-frame clones and misses some; the assay was immunoSEQ multiplex PCR. The sample holds approximately 2,000,000 clones, about 90% seen once. The receptor was isolated from a young man in good health. Some clones in this sample may be carry-over from other donors' samples. The rearrangement uses TRBV5-1 and TRBJ1-1; D is unclear. Sequenced material: naive CD4+ T cells from PBMCs. Regarding subset: CD45RA+ positively selected. The CDR3 protein is CASSFWGTGLNTEAFF. CDR3 sequence (DNA): TGCGCCAGCAGCTTTTGGGGAACGGGTTTGAACACTGAAGCTTTCTTT.